These 27 T cell receptor beta chains were all obtained from the same sample, sequenced in a study of blood T cell repertoires in COVID-19. Some clones are missing from TCRdb's copy, which holds only in-frame ones; the method was immunoSEQ multiplex PCR. This table holds more than 200,000 clones, approximately 88% found once. The sequenced sample consisted of peripheral blood. Receptors were obtained from a man aged 40-55 years with acute or convalescent COVID-19.

V gene TRBV3-1 (or the pseudogene TRBV3-2) combines with J gene TRBJ2-7; D remains unclear. This CDR3 comprises 15 residues. Germline V gene lookup returns CDR1 LGHDT and CDR2 YNNKEL (reference sequence). The V and J ends lost 0 bases and 4 bases respectively, with 13 bases between them. The CDR3 bases are TGTGCCAGCAGCCAAGAGATTCGGTCGTCTTACGAGCAGTACTTC. Amino acid sequence: CASSQEIRSSYEQYF.

This chain joins TRBV4-1 and TRBJ1-5; D possibly corresponds to TRBD1 (5 bases). V was cut by 4 bases and J by 1 base, with 17 bases left in between. From germline, CDR1 is MGHRA and CDR2 YSYEKL. The CDR3 is 17 amino acids. Here the CDR3 reads CASSRRDSRGSNQPQHF. The CDR3 region has the DNA TGCGCCAGCAGCCGCCGGGACTCCCGAGGGAGCAATCAGCCCCAGCATTTT.

This sequence joins TRBV5-1 and TRBJ1-1; 7 bases line up with TRBD1. Germline-derived CDR1 and CDR2 are SGHRS and YFSETQ. Trimming took 4 bases from V and 5 from J; bases not matched to a gene: 2. This CDR3 contains 12 residues. The CDR3 protein is CASSRDRTEAFF. In nucleotides, the CDR3 is TGCGCCAGCAGCCGGGACAGAACTGAAGCTTTCTTT.

This chain joins TRBV29-1 and TRBJ2-7; D is undetermined. Trimming cost V 3 bases and J 4 bases, with 13 bases left between them. CDR1 SQVTM and CDR2 ANQGSEA come from the germline V gene. The CDR3 runs to 13 residues. CDR3 amino acids: CSVEAEVGYEQYF. In DNA, the CDR3 is TGCAGCGTTGAGGCCGAGGTCGGTTACGAGCAGTACTTC.

This clone was counted a single time. The chain is built from TRBV7-9 and TRBJ2-5; the match to TRBD2 covers 11 bases. CDR3 length: 16 residues. Germline CDR1 SEHNR, CDR2 FQNEAQ (reference sequence). With V trimmed by 5 bases and J by 7 bases, 12 bases remained unmatched. The CDR3 loop reads CASSQGGLAARSTQYF. The DNA of the CDR3 is TGTGCCAGCAGCCAGGGGGGACTAGCGGCAAGATCGACCCAGTACTTC.

This rearrangement joins TRBV11-3 to TRBJ1-1, with 8 positions matching TRBD1. Per germline, CDR1 SGHNT and CDR2 YENEEA. Losses at the gene ends were 6 bases for V and 5 bases for J; bases not matched to a gene: 5. The CDR3 runs 13 residues. CDR3 DNA: TGTGCCAGCAGGTCTACAGGGGGAACTGAAGCTTTCTTT. Its protein is CASRSTGGTEAFF.

The V and J genes are TRBV11-2 and TRBJ2-4, with TRBD1 as a possible D gene (6 bases). V lost 3 bases and J 7 bases, leaving 16 bases between the germline ends. Germline CDR1 SGHAT, CDR2 FQNNGV. CDR3 size: 15 residues. The CDR3 protein is CASSFRGIDPNIQYF. CDR3 coding DNA: TGTGCCAGCAGCTTTAGGGGGATAGATCCGAACATTCAGTACTTC.

The CDR3, as DNA: TGCGCCAGCAGCCGTCGACTAGCGGGAGGGCCGGTCCACAATGAGCAGTTCTTC. It codes for CASSRRLAGGPVHNEQFF. V and J are TRBV5-1 and TRBJ2-1; 14 bases align to TRBD2. CDR3 size: 18 residues. The germline gives CDR1 SGHRS, CDR2 YFSETQ. The J segment lost 5 bases and the V segment lost 4 bases, leaving 11 bases of the junction unmatched.

The V call is TRBV28, the J call TRBJ1-5, with 9 bases lining up with TRBD1. Germline CDR1 MDHEN, CDR2 SYDVKM. V was pared by 2 bases and J by 7 bases, with 12 bases of the junction left unmatched. The CDR3 covers 17 residues. The DNA of the CDR3 is TGTGCCAGCAGTTTAGGAGGTGGGACAGGGCTTGGGCAGCCCCAGCATTTT. Protein product: CASSLGGGTGLGQPQHF.

The V call is TRBV30, the J call TRBJ1-2, with D maybe TRBD1 (5 bases). CDR1 GTSNPN and CDR2 SVGIG come from the germline V gene (reference sequence). The CDR3 consists of 14 residues. V was shortened by 2 bases and J by 4 bases, with 14 bases between the two germline ends. The CDR3 protein is CAWSSGQGSYGYTF. The CDR3 DNA reads as TGTGCCTGGAGTTCAGGTCAGGGAAGCTATGGCTACACCTTC.

The V and J genes are TRBV11-2 and TRBJ1-1; D unresolved. Trimming took off 3 bases at V and 4 bases at J, with 9 bases between the two ends. CDR3 length equals 13 residues. Germline lookup yields CDR1 SGHAT and CDR2 FQNNGV. CDR3 region: CASSFERSTEAFF. CDR3 sequence (DNA): TGTGCCAGCAGCTTTGAAAGGAGCACTGAAGCTTTCTTT. Supplemented by reference TRBV11-2 and TRBJ1-1, the full variable domain reads EAGVAQSPRYKIIEKRQSVAFWCNPISGHATLYWYQQILGQGPKLLIQFQNNGVVDDSQLPKDRFSAERLKGVDSTLKIQPAKLEDSAVYLCASSFERSTEAFFGQGTRLTVV.

The gene calls are TRBV7-2 and TRBJ2-7, with D hard to call. V shed 1 base and J shed 5 bases, with 12 bases lying between them. This CDR3 has 14 amino acids. The V gene's germline CDR1 is SGHTA and CDR2 FQGNSA. CDR3 loop: CASSLVIESHEQYF. The CDR3, as DNA: TGTGCCAGCAGCTTAGTTATTGAGTCCCACGAGCAGTACTTC.

With respect to this clone: The same CDR3 can be traced to other DNA sequences in this sample. The chain uses TRBV5-1 and TRBJ1-3, with TRBD1 matching 8 bases. The length of the CDR3 is 15 residues. V lost 1 base and J lost 1; bases outside the gene matches: 1. Germline V gene lookup returns CDR1 SGHRS and CDR2 YFSETQ. The CDR3 DNA reads TGCGCCAGCAGCTTGACAGGGGGATCTGGAAACACCATATATTTT. Its translation is CASSLTGGSGNTIYF.

This chain links TRBV7-2 with TRBJ1-2; 7 bases map to TRBD1. Looked up from germline, CDR1 is SGHTA and CDR2 is FQGNSA. This CDR3 has 14 amino acids. V lost 6 bases, J lost 7 bases, and 11 bases stayed unmatched. CDR3 nucleotide sequence: TGTGCCAGCAGGTCCCCTGACAGGGTGAGTGGCTACACCTTC. The encoded protein is CASRSPDRVSGYTF.

The rearrangement uses TRBV19 and TRBJ2-7; TRBD1 agrees at 9 bases. The CDR3 consists of 16 residues. In germline, CDR1 is LNHDA, CDR2 SQIVND (reference sequence). J lost 1 base, V lost 5 bases, and 9 bases had no gene match. CDR3 DNA: TGTGCCAGTAGTGTCACAGGGGGCAGTACGTCCTACGAGCAGTACTTC. This translates into CASSVTGGSTSYEQYF.

In its sample, this clone was seen once. V gene TRBV27 combines with J gene TRBJ2-7, with D possibly matching TRBD1 (6 bases). CDR1 is MNHEY, CDR2 SMNVEV, per germline (reference sequence). The CDR3 totals 12 residues. Trimming took off 5 bases at V and 7 bases at J, with 12 bases between the two ends. The CDR3 DNA follows: TGTGCCAGCAGTACGGGACAACGTGAGCAGTACTTC. Its protein is CASSTGQREQYF.

This clone showed up just a few times. The chain links TRBV3-1 (or the pseudogene TRBV3-2) to TRBJ1-1, with a possible D match to TRBD1 (5 bases). The CDR3 covers 15 residues. The V end lost 4 bases, the J end lost 4 bases, and 16 bases lay between the germline ends. CDR1 and CDR2 (germline): LGHDT, YNNKEL (reference sequence). CDR3 DNA: TGTGCCAGCAGCCGTGGTCTTGGGGGGTTCACTGAAGCTTTCTTT. Amino acid sequence: CASSRGLGGFTEAFF.

The rearrangement uses TRBV6-5 and TRBJ1-6; D is undetermined. The germline V and J ends were trimmed by 6 bases and 7 bases, with 10 bases remaining between them. The CDR3 loop spans 13 amino acids. Germline V CDR1 and CDR2: MNHEY, SVGAGI. The CDR3 DNA follows: TGTGCCAGCAGAACGGTACCGAATTCACCCCTCCACTTT. Encoded protein: CASRTVPNSPLHF.

V and J are TRBV7-2 and TRBJ1-2; D may be TRBD1 (5 bases). Trimming took off 1 base at V and 8 bases at J, with 11 bases between the two ends. The CDR3 length is 13 residues. Germline CDR1 SGHTA, CDR2 FQGNSA. Here the CDR3 reads CASSLGTGGGYTF. The CDR3 coding sequence is TGTGCCAGCAGCTTAGGCACCGGGGGAGGCTACACCTTC.

This clone occurred a few times. The V and J genes are TRBV29-1 and TRBJ2-2; perhaps TRBD1 as D (5 bases). The germline V gene has CDR1 SQVTM and CDR2 ANQGSEA. This CDR3 has 14 residues. Trimming shortened V by 6 bases and J by 4 bases, and 15 bases separated the two germline ends. CDR3 bases: TGCAGCGTGGGATGGGGCCCGGGCACCGGGGAGCTGTTTTTT. Its translation is CSVGWGPGTGELFF.

The rearrangement links TRBV5-6 to TRBJ1-1; D is uncertain. CDR3 size: 12 residues. Per the germline V gene, CDR1 is SGHDT and CDR2 is YYEEEE. V shed 7 bases and J shed 1 base, with 8 bases lying between them. CDR3 sequence (DNA): TGTGCCAGCTCGGTAGAGAACACTGAAGCTTTCTTT. Translated, it gives CASSVENTEAFF.

This sequence joins TRBV5-1 and TRBJ1-1; D is perhaps TRBD1 (6 bases). Trimming cost V 4 bases and J 6 bases, with 22 bases left between them. This CDR3 region has 16 residues. Per germline, CDR1 SGHRS and CDR2 YFSETQ. The CDR3 DNA reads TGCGCCAGCAGCCCCACGGGGGGCGCAGGGATCGCTGAAGCTTTCTTT. Its translation is CASSPTGGAGIAEAFF.

As for this clone: This sample includes further DNA sequences coding for the same CDR3. J is TRBJ2-7 and V is TRBV18, with TRBD1 as a possible D gene (5 bases). The CDR3 runs to 12 residues. Germline-derived CDR1 and CDR2 are KGHSH and LQKENI. Trimming took 6 bases from V and 3 from J, leaving 9 bases between them. CDR3 nucleotides: TGTGCCAGCTCCCTTGACAGCTACGAGCAGTACTTC. Translating gives CASSLDSYEQYF.

This chain connects TRBV18 to TRBJ1-3; D may be TRBD1 (6 bases). Trimming cost V 3 bases and J 1 base, with 10 bases left between them. Germline V gene sequence: CDR1 KGHSH, CDR2 LQKENI. CDR3 length equals 15 residues. The CDR3 DNA reads as TGTGCCAGCTCACCCAAAGGACAGTCTGGAAACACCATATATTTT. It is translated as CASSPKGQSGNTIYF. The full variable domain, its missing parts supplied by reference TRBV18 and TRBJ1-3, is NAGVMQNPRHLVRRRGQEARLRCSPMKGHSHVYWYRQLPEEGLKFMVYLQKENIIDESGMPKERFSAEFPKEGPSILRIQQVVRGDSAAYFCASSPKGQSGNTIYFGEGSWLTVV.

J is TRBJ2-1 and V is TRBV5-1; 14 nucleotides match TRBD2. Losses at the gene ends were 4 bases for V and 3 bases for J; bases not matched to a gene: 3. Germline V gene lookup returns CDR1 SGHRS and CDR2 YFSETQ. The CDR3 spans 16 residues. CDR3 protein: CASSQGLAGVYNEQFF. The CDR3 DNA is TGCGCCAGCAGCCAGGGACTAGCGGGGGTCTACAATGAGCAGTTCTTC.

The rearrangement uses TRBV12-3 or TRBV12-4 and TRBJ2-5, with TRBD2 as a possible D gene (5 bases). The CDR3 spans 13 residues. V dropped 5 bases and J dropped 2 bases, with 9 bases sitting between them. The CDR3 bases are TGTGCCAGCAGTGCGAGACTACAAGAGACCCAGTACTTC. It yields the protein CASSARLQETQYF.

The gene calls are TRBV7-9 and TRBJ1-2; 11 bases match TRBD1. The CDR3 consists of 19 residues. J lost 0 bases, V lost 1 base, and 10 bases had no gene match. Germline V gene sequence: CDR1 SEHNR, CDR2 FQNEAQ (reference sequence). Here the CDR3 reads CASSLGTGGDQVANYGYTF. CDR3 sequence (DNA): TGTGCCAGCAGCTTAGGGACAGGGGGCGACCAAGTAGCTAACTATGGCTACACCTTC.